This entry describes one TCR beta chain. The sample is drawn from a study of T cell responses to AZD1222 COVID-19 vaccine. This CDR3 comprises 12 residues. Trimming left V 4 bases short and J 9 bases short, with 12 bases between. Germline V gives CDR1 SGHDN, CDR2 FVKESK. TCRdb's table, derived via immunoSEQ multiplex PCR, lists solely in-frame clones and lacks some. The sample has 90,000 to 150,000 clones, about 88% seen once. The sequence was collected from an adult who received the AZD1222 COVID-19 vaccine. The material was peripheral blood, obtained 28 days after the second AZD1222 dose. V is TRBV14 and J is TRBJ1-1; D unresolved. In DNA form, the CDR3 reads TGTGCCAGCAGCCGATCGGCAGGCAAAGCTTTCTTT. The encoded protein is CASSRSAGKAFF. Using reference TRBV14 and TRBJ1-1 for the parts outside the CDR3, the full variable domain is EAGVTQFPSHSVIEKGQTVTLRCDPISGHDNLYWYRRVMGKEIKFLLHFVKESKQDESGMPNNRFLAERTGGTYSTLKVQPAELEDSGVYFCASSRSAGKAFFGQGTRLTVV.